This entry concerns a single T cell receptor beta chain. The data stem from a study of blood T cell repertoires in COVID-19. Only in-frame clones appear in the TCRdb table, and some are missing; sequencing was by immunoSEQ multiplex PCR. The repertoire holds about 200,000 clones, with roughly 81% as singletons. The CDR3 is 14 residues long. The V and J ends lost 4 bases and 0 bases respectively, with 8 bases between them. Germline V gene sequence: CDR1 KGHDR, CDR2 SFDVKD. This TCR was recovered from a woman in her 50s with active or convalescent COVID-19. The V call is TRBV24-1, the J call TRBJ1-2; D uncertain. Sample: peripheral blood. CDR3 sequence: CATSDPGTNYGYTF. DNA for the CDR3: TGTGCCACCAGTGACCCCGGTACTAACTATGGCTACACCTTC.